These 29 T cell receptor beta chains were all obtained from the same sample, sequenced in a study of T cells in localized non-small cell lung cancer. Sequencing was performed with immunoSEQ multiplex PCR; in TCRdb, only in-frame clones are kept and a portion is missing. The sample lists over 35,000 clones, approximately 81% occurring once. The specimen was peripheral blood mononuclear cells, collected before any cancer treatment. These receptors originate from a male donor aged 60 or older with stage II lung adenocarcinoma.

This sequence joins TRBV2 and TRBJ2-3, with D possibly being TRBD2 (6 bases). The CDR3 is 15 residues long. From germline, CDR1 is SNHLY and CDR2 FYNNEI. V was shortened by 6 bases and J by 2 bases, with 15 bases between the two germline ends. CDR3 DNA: TGTGCCAGCAGCGGGACTGGGGTTAACACAGATACGCAGTATTTT. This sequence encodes CASSGTGVNTDTQYF.

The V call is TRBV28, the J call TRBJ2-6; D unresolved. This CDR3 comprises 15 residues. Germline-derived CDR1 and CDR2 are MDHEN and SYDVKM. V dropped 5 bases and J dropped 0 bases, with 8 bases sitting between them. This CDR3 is CASSAFNSGANVLTF. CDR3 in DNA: TGTGCCAGCAGTGCCTTCAACTCTGGGGCCAACGTCCTGACTTTC.

The CDR3 spells CASRILASGRRYEQFF. CDR3 DNA: TGTGCCAGTAGGATTCTCGCTAGCGGGAGGCGTTATGAGCAGTTCTTC. This sequence joins TRBV19 and TRBJ2-1, with 11 bases identical to TRBD2. V lost 6 bases, J lost 8 bases, and 12 bases stayed unmatched. The CDR3 covers 16 residues. Germline assignment: CDR1 LNHDA and CDR2 SQIVND (reference sequence).

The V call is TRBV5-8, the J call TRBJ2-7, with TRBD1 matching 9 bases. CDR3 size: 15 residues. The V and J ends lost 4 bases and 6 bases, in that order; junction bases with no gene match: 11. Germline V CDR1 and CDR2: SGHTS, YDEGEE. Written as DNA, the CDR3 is TGTGCCAGCAGCGACCTACAGGGGGCGACTGGCGAGCAGTACTTC. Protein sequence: CASSDLQGATGEQYF.

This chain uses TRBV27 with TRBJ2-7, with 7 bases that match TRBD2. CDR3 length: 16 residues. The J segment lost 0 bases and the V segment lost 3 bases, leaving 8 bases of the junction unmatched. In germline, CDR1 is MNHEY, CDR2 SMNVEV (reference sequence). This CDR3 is CASSFSAGESSYEQYF. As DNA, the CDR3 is TGTGCCAGCAGTTTTTCCGCGGGAGAAAGCTCCTACGAGCAGTACTTC.

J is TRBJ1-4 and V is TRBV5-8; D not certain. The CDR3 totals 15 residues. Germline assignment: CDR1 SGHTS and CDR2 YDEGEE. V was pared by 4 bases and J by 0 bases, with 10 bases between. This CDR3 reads CASSVDLATNEKLFF. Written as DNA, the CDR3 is TGTGCCAGCAGCGTGGACCTGGCAACTAATGAAAAACTGTTTTTT.

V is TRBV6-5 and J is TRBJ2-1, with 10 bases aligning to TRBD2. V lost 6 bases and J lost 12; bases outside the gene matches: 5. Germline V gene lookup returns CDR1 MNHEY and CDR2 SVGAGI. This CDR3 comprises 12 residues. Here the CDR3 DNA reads TGTGCCAGCAGGACTACTAGCGGGGCGCAGTTCTTC. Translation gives CASRTTSGAQFF.

CDR3 nucleotides: TGTGCCAGCAACGACAGGGGGCGCATAAGCGCTGAAGCTTTCTTT. Its translation is CASNDRGRISAEAFF. V usage is TRBV6-5 and J usage is TRBJ1-1, with 10 bases identical to TRBD1. CDR3 length: 15 amino acids. V was clipped by 7 bases and J by 6 bases; unmatched bases: 11. Germline loops: CDR1 MNHEY, CDR2 SVGAGI.

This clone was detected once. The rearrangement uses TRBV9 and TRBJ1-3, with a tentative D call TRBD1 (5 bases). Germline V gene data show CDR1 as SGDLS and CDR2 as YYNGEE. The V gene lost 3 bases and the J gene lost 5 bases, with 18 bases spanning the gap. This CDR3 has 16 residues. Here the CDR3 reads CASSARGPTDRNTIYF. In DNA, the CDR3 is TGTGCCAGCAGCGCGAGGGGACCGACAGATAGAAACACCATATATTTT.

CDR3 in DNA: TGTGCCAGTAATGCAGGACGAAATATGAACACTGAAGCTTTCTTT. It encodes CASNAGRNMNTEAFF. The V and J genes are TRBV19 and TRBJ1-1; no reliable D call. Per germline, CDR1 LNHDA and CDR2 SQIVND (reference sequence). Trimming pared 7 bases from V and 0 bases from J, leaving 15 bases between. The CDR3 loop spans 15 amino acids.

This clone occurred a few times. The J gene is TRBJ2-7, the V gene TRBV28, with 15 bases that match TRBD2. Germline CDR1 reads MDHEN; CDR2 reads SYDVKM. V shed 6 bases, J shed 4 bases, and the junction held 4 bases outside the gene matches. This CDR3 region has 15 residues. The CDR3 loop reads CASSLGLAGGYEQYF. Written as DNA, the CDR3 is TGTGCCAGCAGCCTCGGACTAGCGGGAGGGTACGAGCAGTACTTC.

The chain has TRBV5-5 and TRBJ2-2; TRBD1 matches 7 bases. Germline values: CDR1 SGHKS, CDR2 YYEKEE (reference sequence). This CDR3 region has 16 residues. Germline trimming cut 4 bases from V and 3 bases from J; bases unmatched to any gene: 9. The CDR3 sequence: CASSPTGTAYTGELFF. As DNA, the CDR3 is TGTGCCAGCAGCCCGACCGGGACAGCCTACACCGGGGAGCTGTTTTTT.

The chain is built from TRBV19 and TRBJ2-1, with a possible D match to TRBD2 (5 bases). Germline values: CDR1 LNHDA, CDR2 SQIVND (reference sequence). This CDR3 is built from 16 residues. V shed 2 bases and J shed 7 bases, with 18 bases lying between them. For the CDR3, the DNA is TGTGCCAGTAGTATAAGGCCTTTCACCGGGGTTAATGAGCAGTTCTTC. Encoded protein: CASSIRPFTGVNEQFF.

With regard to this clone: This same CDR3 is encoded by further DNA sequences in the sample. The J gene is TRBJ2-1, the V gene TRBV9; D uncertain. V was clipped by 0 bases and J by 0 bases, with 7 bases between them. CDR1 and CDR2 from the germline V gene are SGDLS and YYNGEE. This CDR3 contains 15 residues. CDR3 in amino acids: CASSVEGFSYNEQFF. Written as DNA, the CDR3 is TGTGCCAGCAGCGTAGAGGGTTTCTCCTACAATGAGCAGTTCTTC.

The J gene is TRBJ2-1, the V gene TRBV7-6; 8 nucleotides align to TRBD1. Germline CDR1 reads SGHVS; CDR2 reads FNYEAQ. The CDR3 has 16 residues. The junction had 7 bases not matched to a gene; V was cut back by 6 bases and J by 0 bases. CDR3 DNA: TGTGCCAGCAGTCTGGGACAGGTGAGCTCCTACAATGAGCAGTTCTTC. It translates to CASSLGQVSSYNEQFF.

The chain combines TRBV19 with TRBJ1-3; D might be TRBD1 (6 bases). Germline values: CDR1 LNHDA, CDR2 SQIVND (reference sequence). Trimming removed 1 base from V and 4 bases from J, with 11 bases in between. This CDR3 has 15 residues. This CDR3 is CASSIGGGQGNTIYF. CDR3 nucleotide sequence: TGTGCCAGTAGTATAGGAGGCGGACAGGGAAACACCATATATTTT.

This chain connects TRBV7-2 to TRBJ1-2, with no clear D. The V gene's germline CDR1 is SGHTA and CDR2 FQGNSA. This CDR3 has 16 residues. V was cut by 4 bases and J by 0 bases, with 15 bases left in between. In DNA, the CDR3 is TGTGCCAGCAGCTCAGTGGCCTCTTTCGCTAACTATGGCTACACCTTC. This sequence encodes CASSSVASFANYGYTF.

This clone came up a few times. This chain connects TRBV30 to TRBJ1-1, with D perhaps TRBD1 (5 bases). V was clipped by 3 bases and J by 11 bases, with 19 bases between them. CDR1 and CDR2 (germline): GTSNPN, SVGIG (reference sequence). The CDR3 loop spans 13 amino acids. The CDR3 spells CAWSPGGGGLAFF. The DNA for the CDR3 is TGTGCCTGGAGCCCGGGCGGGGGGGGACTGGCTTTCTTT.

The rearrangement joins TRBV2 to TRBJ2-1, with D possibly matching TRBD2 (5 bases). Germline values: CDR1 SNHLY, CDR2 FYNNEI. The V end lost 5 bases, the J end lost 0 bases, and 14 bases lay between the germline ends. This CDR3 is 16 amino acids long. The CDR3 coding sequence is TGTGCCAGCAGTTCCAGGACTTCAGCCTCCTACAATGAGCAGTTCTTC. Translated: CASSSRTSASYNEQFF.

The CDR3 sequence is CASSQEAERAEAFF. The CDR3 DNA sequence: TGCGCCAGCAGCCAAGAAGCAGAACGCGCTGAAGCTTTCTTT. The rearrangement uses TRBV4-3 and TRBJ1-1; D not resolved. V was pared by 0 bases and J by 6 bases, with 11 bases between. The CDR3 has 14 residues. CDR1 and CDR2 from the germline V gene are LGHNA and YSLEER.

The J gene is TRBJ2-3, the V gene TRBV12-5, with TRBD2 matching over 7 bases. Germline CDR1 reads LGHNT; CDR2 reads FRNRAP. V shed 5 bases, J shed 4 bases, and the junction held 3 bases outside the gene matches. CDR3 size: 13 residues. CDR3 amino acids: CASGTSGADTQYF. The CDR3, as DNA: TGTGCTAGTGGTACAAGCGGGGCAGATACGCAGTATTTT.

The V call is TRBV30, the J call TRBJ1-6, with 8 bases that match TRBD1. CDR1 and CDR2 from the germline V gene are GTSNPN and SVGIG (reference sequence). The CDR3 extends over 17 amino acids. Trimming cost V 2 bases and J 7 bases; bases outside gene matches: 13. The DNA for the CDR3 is TGTGCCTGGAGTTCTTCCCGGACAGGGTCCTCCAATTCACCCCTCCACTTT. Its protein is CAWSSSRTGSSNSPLHF.

The CDR3 DNA sequence: TGTGCCAGCAGCTTAGGGGGCGTCACAGATACGCAGTATTTT. The encoded protein is CASSLGGVTDTQYF. The chain links TRBV5-6 to TRBJ2-3; 7 bases align to TRBD1. This CDR3 contains 14 residues. Germline-derived CDR1 and CDR2 are SGHDT and YYEEEE. V dropped 2 bases and J dropped 2; count of bases not matched to a gene: 2.

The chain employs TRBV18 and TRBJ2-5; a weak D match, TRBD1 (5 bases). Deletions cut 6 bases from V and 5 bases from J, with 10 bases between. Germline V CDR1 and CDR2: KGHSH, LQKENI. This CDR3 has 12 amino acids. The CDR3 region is CASSDRAETQYF. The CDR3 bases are TGTGCCAGCTCCGACAGAGCTGAGACCCAGTACTTC.

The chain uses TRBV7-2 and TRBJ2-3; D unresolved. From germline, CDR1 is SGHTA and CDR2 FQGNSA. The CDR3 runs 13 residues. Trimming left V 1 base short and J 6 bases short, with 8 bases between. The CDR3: CASSLGPADTQYF. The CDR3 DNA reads TGTGCCAGCAGCTTAGGCCCCGCGGATACGCAGTATTTT.

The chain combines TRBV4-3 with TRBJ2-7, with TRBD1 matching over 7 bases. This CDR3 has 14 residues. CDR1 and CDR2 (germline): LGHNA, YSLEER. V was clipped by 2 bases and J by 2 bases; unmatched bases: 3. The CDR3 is CASSQTGTAYEQYF. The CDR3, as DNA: TGCGCCAGCAGCCAAACCGGGACAGCCTACGAGCAGTACTTC.

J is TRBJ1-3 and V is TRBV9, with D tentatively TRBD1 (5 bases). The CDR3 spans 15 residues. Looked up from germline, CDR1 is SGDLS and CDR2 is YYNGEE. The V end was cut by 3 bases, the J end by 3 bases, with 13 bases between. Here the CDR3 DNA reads TGTGCCAGCAGCGCGCAGGGAGGCGGTGGAAACACCATATATTTT. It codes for CASSAQGGGGNTIYF.

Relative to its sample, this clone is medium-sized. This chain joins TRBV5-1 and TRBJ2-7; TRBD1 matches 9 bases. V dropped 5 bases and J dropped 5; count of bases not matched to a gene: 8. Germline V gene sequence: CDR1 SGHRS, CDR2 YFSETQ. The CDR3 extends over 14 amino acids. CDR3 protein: CASSLYDRGDEQYF. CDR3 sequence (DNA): TGCGCCAGCAGTTTGTACGACAGGGGGGACGAGCAGTACTTC.

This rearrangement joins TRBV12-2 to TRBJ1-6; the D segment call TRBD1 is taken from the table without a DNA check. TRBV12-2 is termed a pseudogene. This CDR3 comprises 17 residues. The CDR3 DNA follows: TGTGCAAGTCGCTTAGCGCCTTGGTGCCAGGGCAATTCACCCCTCCACTTT. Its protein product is CASRLAPWCQGNSPLHF.